This TCR beta chain stems from a study of CD4 T cell repertoires in COVID-19. Study-wide results and limits: Some SARS-CoV-2 clonotypes, between roughly 7 and 27%, recurred in SARS-CoV and/or HKU1 cultures.

Sequencing was done directly on freshly isolated, uncultured memory T cells. V gave up 0 bases and J gave up 7 bases; unmatched junction bases: 9. The CDR3 loop spans 17 amino acids. CDR1 and CDR2 (germline): MGHRA, YSYEKL. Worth noting for this clone: What it binds is not known.

Clones were read by immunoSEQ multiplex PCR, and TCRdb kept only the in-frame ones, dropping some. The sample gives around 25,000 clones, 93% of which show up once; 0.66% is in the top ten. The V gene is TRBV4-1, the J gene TRBJ1-6; 7 bases map to TRBD1. This clonotype was sampled from a human donor who had COVID-19. The sample was circulating follicular helper CD4+ T cells (cTfh) from blood, taken before the COVID-19 pandemic. The CDR3 bases are TGCGCCAGCAGCCAAGAAAACAGGGGTTCGTCGAATTCACCCCTCCACTTT. This codes for CASSQENRGSSNSPLHF.